This is a list of T cell receptor beta chains from one sample in a study of shared clonotypes between healthy human individuals. Assay used: immunoSEQ multiplex PCR; TCRdb lists only in-frame clones, some missing. The table records 2 million to 2.5 million clones, around 93% of them present only once. The specimen sequenced was naive CD4+ T cells from PBMCs. Every receptor here comes from a man aged 18 to 30 in good health. Some clones in this sample may be carry-over from other donors' samples. CDR3s include the opening cysteine and the closing phenylalanine or tryptophan. The D gene is left open where the match is weak. Some rows mark clone size as missing; the rest say once, few, many or name a class of expanded clone.

>.|TRBJ2-7|once|TRBV4-1
TGCGCCAGCAGCCAAGAAGGCGGCAGAAGCTCCTACGAGCAGTACTTC
CASSQEGGRSSYEQYF
>.|TRBJ1-1|.|TRBV28
TGTGCCAGCAGTTTAGATCCCGAAAAGGCTTTCTTT
CASSLDPEKAFF
>.|TRBJ2-7|.|TRBV18
TGTGCCAGCTCACCCAGGCTCAGGAACGAGCAGTACTTC
CASSPRLRNEQYF
>TRBD2|TRBJ2-1|.|TRBV4-1
TGCGCCAGCAGCCAAGAGGGACTAGCGTACTACAATGAGCAGTTCTTC
CASSQEGLAYYNEQFF
>.|TRBJ2-5|.|TRBV18
TGTGCCAGCTCACCACTAGAAGGCGGGGAGACCCAGTACTTC
CASSPLEGGETQYF
>.|TRBJ1-5|.|TRBV15
TGTGCCACCAGCAGAGGTAGCCAGGATCAGCCCCAGCATTTT
CATSRGSQDQPQHF
>.|TRBJ1-1|.|TRBV6-6
TGTGCCAGCAGTTACTCCCTGGACGGCAGGTCTGAAGCTTTCTTT
CASSYSLDGRSEAFF
>.|TRBJ1-1|.|TRBV29-1
TGCAGCGTCTTTCCGGCCCCTCGGGCGGACGACACTGAAGCTTTCTTT
CSVFPAPRADDTEAFF
>.|TRBJ2-3|.|TRBV4-3
TGCGCCAGCAGCCAAGAACCGGGGGGCTGGGCAGATACGCAGTATTTT
CASSQEPGGWADTQYF
>TRBD1|TRBJ1-5|.|TRBV6-5
TGTGCCAGCAGCCCCCACGGACAGGGGAATCAGCCCCAGCATTTT
CASSPHGQGNQPQHF
>.|TRBJ2-7|.|TRBV7-2
TGTGCCAGCAGCTTAGGGCCAGCGGCGTACGAGCAGTACTTC
CASSLGPAAYEQYF
>TRBD1|TRBJ1-2|.|TRBV28
TGTGCCAGCAGTGCATACGCCGGGACAGGGTTCCACACCTTC
CASSAYAGTGFHTF
>TRBD2|TRBJ2-1|once|TRBV27
TGTGCCAGCAGCCAGGGACTAGCGGCTTACAATGAGCAGTTCTTC
CASSQGLAAYNEQFF
>TRBD1|TRBJ1-5|.|TRBV29-1
TGCAGCGTCAAGGACAGGGTCGAAAGCAATCAGCCCCAGCATTTT
CSVKDRVESNQPQHF
>TRBD2|TRBJ2-3|.|TRBV5-1
TGCGCCAGCAGCTTGGAGGGACTAGTCGCGACAGATACGCAGTATTTT
CASSLEGLVATDTQYF
>.|TRBJ2-3|.|TRBV7-9
TGTGCCAGCAGCCAAGTAGACACAGATACGCAGTATTTT
CASSQVDTDTQYF
>.|TRBJ1-1|.|TRBV7-3
TGTGCCAGCAGCTTAGAAATAAGGGTGACGAACACTGAAGCTTTCTTT
CASSLEIRVTNTEAFF
>.|TRBJ2-2|.|TRBV5-1
TGCGCCAGCAGTTGGGCCTGGGAGGAGCTGTTTTTT
CASSWAWEELFF
>.|TRBJ2-6|.|TRBV9
TGTGCCAGCAGCTCAAAGACCGGGACCCCCTCTGGGGCCAACGTCCTGACTTTC
CASSSKTGTPSGANVLTF
>.|TRBJ1-1|.|TRBV7-9
TGTGCCAGCAGCTTAGGACAGATCAGTGAAGCTTTCTTT
CASSLGQISEAFF
>.|TRBJ2-5|.|TRBV5-1
TGCGCCAGCAGCTTGGGAGTGTCCCTAGGTCCGACCCAGTACTTC
CASSLGVSLGPTQYF
>TRBD1|TRBJ2-2|.|TRBV5-1
TGCGCCAGCAGCTTGGGGACGACAGGGACCGGGGAGCTGTTTTTT
CASSLGTTGTGELFF
>TRBD1|TRBJ1-3|.|TRBV5-4
TGTGCCAGCAGCTTCTCAGGGGGAGGAAACACCATATATTTT
CASSFSGGGNTIYF
>.|TRBJ1-1|.|TRBV5-8
TGTGCCAGCAGCTTGGTTGGCAGGGGGAACACTGAAGCTTTCTTT
CASSLVGRGNTEAFF
>.|TRBJ2-7|few|TRBV4-2
TGTGCCAGCAGCCAAGTTGCGGGTAGCTCCTACGAGCAGTACTTC
CASSQVAGSSYEQYF
>TRBD2|TRBJ2-7|once|TRBV7-2
TGTGCCAGCAGCCCCCGGGGGAGCGGGAGATATGAGCAGTACTTC
CASSPRGSGRYEQYF
>TRBD1|TRBJ1-1|once|TRBV4-2
TGTGCCAGCAGCCAAGATAAGGGACAGGGGAACACTGAAGCTTTCTTT
CASSQDKGQGNTEAFF
>.|TRBJ2-2|.|TRBV27
TGTGCCAGCAGTTTCCAACACGGGGAGCTGTTTTTT
CASSFQHGELFF
>.|TRBJ2-5|.|TRBV5-5
TGTGCCAGCAGCTTCCCTAGGGGAACCCAAGAGACCCAGTACTTC
CASSFPRGTQETQYF
>TRBD2|TRBJ2-2|.|TRBV11-3
TGTGCCAGCAGCTTGCGGGAGGGCCTGGGCACCGGGGAGCTGTTTTTT
CASSLREGLGTGELFF
>.|TRBJ1-2|.|TRBV19
TGTGCCAGCCGGACAGATCCTGACTATGGCTACACCTTC
CASRTDPDYGYTF
>.|TRBJ1-2|.|TRBV19
TGTGCCAGTAGCTCGAGGGCCAGTCACTACTTAGGTGACTATGGCTACACCTTC
CASSSRASHYLGDYGYTF
>TRBD2|TRBJ2-5|.|TRBV4-2
TGTGCCAGCAGCGACCCGCGGGAGGGAGGGGAGACCCAGTACTTC
CASSDPREGGETQYF
>.|TRBJ2-3|.|TRBV28
TGTGCCAGCAGTTTATTGACAGATACGCAGTATTTT
CASSLLTDTQYF
>.|TRBJ2-5|.|TRBV25-1
TGTGCCAGCGCCCGCACCGGGACGGGTCAAGAGACCCAGTACTTC
CASARTGTGQETQYF
>.|TRBJ1-2|.|TRBV5-1
TGCGCCAGCAGCTATAGCTTAAACAGGGAGCGCTATGGCTACACCTTC
CASSYSLNRERYGYTF
>TRBD2|TRBJ2-7|.|TRBV5-1
TGCGCCAGCAGCTCGGGACTAACCTACGAGCAGTACTTC
CASSSGLTYEQYF
>.|TRBJ1-2|.|TRBV5-1
TGCGCCAGCAGGTACGAAACATGGGAAGGCTACACCTTC
CASRYETWEGYTF
>.|TRBJ1-2|.|TRBV28
TGTGCCAGCAGTTCCGGACAGACTCGGGGCTACACCTTC
CASSSGQTRGYTF
>TRBD1|TRBJ1-2|.|TRBV6-1
TGTGCCAGCCGACAGGGGTTATCCTATGGCTACACCTTC
CASRQGLSYGYTF
>.|TRBJ2-5|.|TRBV7-3
TGTGCCAGCAGCCTAGGGACCGGAGAGACCCAGTACTTC
CASSLGTGETQYF
>.|TRBJ1-3|.|TRBV5-5
TGTGCCAGCAGCCCTATCGGAAACACCATATATTTT
CASSPIGNTIYF
>.|TRBJ1-5|.|TRBV19
TGTGCCAGTAGTATAGTATGGGGAAGCAATCAGCCCCAGCATTTT
CASSIVWGSNQPQHF
>TRBD2|TRBJ2-1|.|TRBV11-3
TGTGCCAGCTCGCGGGAGTCAGATGAGCAGTTCTTC
CASSRESDEQFF
>.|TRBJ2-3|.|TRBV27
TGTGCCAGCAGTTCTACAGGGTTGACAGATACGCAGTATTTT
CASSSTGLTDTQYF
>TRBD1|TRBJ2-3|.|TRBV18
TGTGCCAGCTCAACGGCAACTCAGACAGGGCGCAGCACAGATACGCAGTATTTT
CASSTATQTGRSTDTQYF